One and the same sample provided the 24 T cell receptor beta chains below, sequenced in a study of tumor-infiltrating lymphocytes in oesophageal squamous cell carcinoma. TCRdb fed the PCR reads into MiXCR, producing one record per CDR3 protein. The table includes 15,000 to 20,000 distinct CDR3 sequences, approximately 50% detected once. The specimen sequenced was esophageal tumor tissue. The receptor source for this set is a male donor with esophageal squamous cell carcinoma.

This clonotype was counted between two and nine times. V is TRBV28 and J is TRBJ2-1; the D gene is possibly TRBD2 (6 bases). V gave up 2 bases and J gave up 3 bases, with 14 bases separating them. This CDR3 has 16 residues. Germline values: CDR1 MDHEN, CDR2 SYDVKM. In nucleotides, the CDR3 is TGTGCCAGCAGTTTACCCTCGGAGGGCGGCTACAATGAGCAGTTCTTC. It is translated as CASSLPSEGGYNEQFF.

The sample holds many counts of this clonotype. A single base separates this from a much larger clone, so it may be a read error. The genes are TRBV24-1 and TRBJ2-1; weak D call: TRBD2 (6 bases). The CDR3 covers 14 residues. V was shortened by 12 bases and J by 13 bases, with 27 bases between the two germline ends. Germline V CDR1 and CDR2: KGHDR, SFDVKD. CDR3 coding DNA: TGTGCCCCCACGGTCCTAGCGACTCAAGAGACCCAGTTCTTC. Translating it yields CAPTVLATQETQFF.

The V call is TRBV7-3, the J call TRBJ2-5; perhaps D is TRBD1 or TRBD2 (6 bases each). TRBJ2-4 matches the DNA end more closely, so the J call is doubtful. Germline V gives CDR1 SGHTA, CDR2 FQGTGA. The CDR3 totals 20 residues. This chain's CDR3 is CASSLEWGADLIIAKNIQYF. CDR3 nucleotides: TGTGCCAGCAGCTTAGAATGGGGGGCGGACTTGATAATAGCCAAAAACATTCAGTACTTC.

This clonotype showed up many times. A clone one base away is much larger, so this may be a read error. The chain is built from TRBV6-2 or TRBV6-3 and TRBJ2-7; 10 bases line up with TRBD1. The CDR3 has 14 amino acids. With 1 base clipped from V and 4 bases from J, the junction kept 1 base outside the gene matches. Germline CDR1 reads MNHEY; CDR2 reads SVGEGT. The CDR3 DNA sequence: TGTGCCAGCAGTTACTGGGGACAGGGGTACGAGCAGTACTTC. It encodes CASSYWGQGYEQYF.

In its sample, this clonotype was seen a few times. V is TRBV7-2 and J is TRBJ2-1, with 9 bases lining up with TRBD2. Germline loops: CDR1 SGHTA, CDR2 FQGNSA. J was trimmed by 0 bases and V by 4 bases; bases with no gene match: 7. CDR3 length: 17 amino acids. CDR3 sequence: CASSSTSGRGSYNEQFF. CDR3 coding DNA: TGTGCCAGCAGCTCGACTAGCGGAAGAGGCTCCTACAATGAGCAGTTCTTC.

This clonotype has ten or more counts. The chain links TRBV2 to TRBJ1-1; D remains unclear. CDR1 is SNHLY, CDR2 FYNNEI, per germline. Deletions cut 3 bases from V and 0 bases from J, with 8 bases between. This CDR3 comprises 14 residues. CDR3 region: CASSDGIMNTEAFF. The CDR3 nucleotides read TGTGCCAGCAGTGATGGGATCATGAACACTGAAGCTTTCTTT.

The chain recombines TRBV12-3 or TRBV12-4 with TRBJ2-1; 13 positions agree with TRBD2. The CDR3 covers 19 residues. The V segment lost 6 bases and the J segment 0 bases; nucleotides outside the gene matches: 11. The CDR3 DNA reads as TGTGCCAGCAGAGGCCGGCCTGGGACTAGCGGGATCTCCTACAATGAGCAGTTCTTC. It codes for CASRGRPGTSGISYNEQFF.

DNA for the CDR3: TGTGCCACCAGTGATAAAGGGACACTTAATGAGCAGTTCTTC. Translation: CATSDKGTLNEQFF. This chain connects TRBV24-1 to TRBJ2-1; D may be TRBD1 (6 bases). V was shortened by 3 bases and J by 7 bases, with 12 bases between the two germline ends. This CDR3 comprises 14 residues. CDR1 and CDR2 (germline): KGHDR, SFDVKD.

CDR3 residues: CASSLLVANEQFF. For the CDR3, the DNA is TGTGCCAGCAGCTTACTCGTAGCCAATGAGCAGTTCTTC. This chain joins TRBV7-3 and TRBJ2-1; no clear D gene. The V gene lost 2 bases and the J gene lost 6 bases, with 8 bases spanning the gap. In germline, CDR1 is SGHTA, CDR2 FQGTGA. The CDR3 is made up of 13 amino acids. The full variable domain, in which reference TRBV7-3 and TRBJ2-1 provide the parts outside the CDR3, is GAGVSQTPSNKVTEKGKYVELRCDPISGHTALYWYRQSLGQGPEFLIYFQGTGAADDSGLPNDRFFAVRPEGSVSTLKIQRTERGDSAVYLCASSLLVANEQFFGPGTRLTVL.

Sample share makes this clonotype medium-sized (0.01 to 0.1%). This chain joins TRBV7-2 and TRBJ1-2, with D tentatively TRBD1 (6 bases). The CDR3 length is 17 residues. The ends were cut back, 5 bases at V and 5 bases at J, with 24 bases in the middle. Looked up from germline, CDR1 is SGHTA and CDR2 is FQGNSA. CDR3 region: CASSAQTSGGGRYGYTF. The CDR3 region has the DNA TGTGCCAGCAGCGCCCAAACGTCGGGAGGGGGTCGATATGGCTACACCTTC.

This clonotype was counted many times. A read error may explain this, as a much larger clone is one base away. The V call is TRBV6-1, the J call TRBJ2-7; D possibly corresponds to TRBD2 (5 bases). V lost 6 bases and J 7 bases, leaving 13 bases between the germline ends. CDR3 size: 12 residues. CDR1 MNHNS and CDR2 SASEGT come from the germline V gene. As DNA, the CDR3 is TGTGCCAGCAGCTCGGGATTTGGTGAGCAGTACTTC. Residues: CASSSGFGEQYF.

The chain recombines TRBV30 with TRBJ2-1; D possibly corresponds to TRBD1 (6 bases). The germline CDR1 and CDR2 sequences are GTSNPN and SVGIG (reference sequence). CDR3 length equals 16 residues. V lost 0 bases and J lost 9, with 21 bases in between. The CDR3 bases are TGTGCCTGGAGTGTGGAAACACTCTCCCTAGGGGGTGAGCAGTTCTTC. It specifies CAWSVETLSLGGEQFF.

The rearrangement uses TRBV28 and TRBJ2-6; 8 nucleotides agree with TRBD1. CDR1 and CDR2 (germline): MDHEN, SYDVKM. With 5 bases clipped from V and 1 base from J, the junction kept 10 bases outside the gene matches. The length of the CDR3 is 18 residues. The CDR3 bases are TGTGCCAGCAGTGGATCCGGGACAGGCTTATCTGGGGCCAACGTCCTGACTTTC. This translates into CASSGSGTGLSGANVLTF.

A remark on this clonotype: Compared with germline, one end of the junction differs, possibly owing to a read error. V and J are TRBV4-3 and TRBJ2-1; the D call may be TRBD1 or TRBD2 (5 bases each). CDR1 and CDR2 from the germline V gene are LGHNA and YSLEER. This CDR3 is built from 16 residues. The CDR3 DNA reads as TGCGTCAGCAGCCAAGACGGCGTAAGAGTAGGTGGGACCCAGTTCTTC. It codes for CVSSQDGVRVGGTQFF.

By sample share, this clonotype is medium-sized. The chain is built from TRBV6-6 and TRBJ1-6; 7 bases match TRBD1. J lost 10 bases, V lost 1 base, and 7 bases had no gene match. CDR3 length: 15 residues. The germline gives CDR1 MNHNY, CDR2 SVGAGI (reference sequence). In DNA, the CDR3 is TGTGCCAGCAGTTACTGGACAGGAAGGTTCTCACCCCTCCACTTT. It codes for CASSYWTGRFSPLHF.

This clonotype showed up many times. The J gene is TRBJ2-1, the V gene TRBV27; D is unclear. The end of the DNA aligns better with TRBJ2-7, so the J call may be wrong. CDR3 length equals 11 residues. Germline loops: CDR1 MNHEY, CDR2 SMNVEV (reference sequence). The CDR3 loop reads CASSASYEQYF. As DNA, the CDR3 is TGTGCCAGCAGCGCGTCCTACGAGCAGTACTTC.

This clonotype was recorded many times. Germline is not matched at one junction end, which may reflect a read error. The chain has TRBV28 and TRBJ2-4, with 7 bases fitting TRBD1. This CDR3 contains 16 residues. Germline CDR1 reads MDHEN; CDR2 reads SYDVKM. The CDR3 here is CASSLFPQGVGSPLHF. CDR3 DNA: TGTGCCAGCAGTCTATTCCCGCAGGGGGTGGGTTCACCCCTCCACTTC. Together with reference TRBV28 and TRBJ2-4, the CDR3 gives the full variable domain: DVKVTQSSRYLVKRTGEKVFLECVQDMDHENMFWYRQDPGLGLRLIYFSYDVKMKEKGDIPEGYSVSREKKERFSLILESASTNQTSMYLCASSLFPQGVGSPLHFGAGTRLSVL.

The chain is built from TRBV7-3 and TRBJ2-7; 7 bases are shared with TRBD2. CDR3 length equals 15 residues. Germline-derived CDR1 and CDR2 are SGHTA and FQGTGA. V was pared by 7 bases and J by 6 bases, with 15 bases of the junction left unmatched. The CDR3 loop reads CASILGREKVGEQYF. The CDR3 bases are TGTGCCAGCATCCTAGGGCGGGAGAAGGTTGGCGAGCAGTACTTC.

This clonotype was seen a handful of times. The DNA for the CDR3 is TGCGCCAGCAGTCTAGCGGGTCCGGTAGATACGCAGTATTTT. Protein: CASSLAGPVDTQYF. This chain links TRBV10-2 with TRBJ2-3; 8 bases agree with TRBD2. After removal of 5 bases from V and 5 bases from J, the junction contained 6 bases not matched to a gene. Germline loops: CDR1 WSHSY, CDR2 SAAADI. The CDR3 length is 14 residues.

The table lists this clonotype with a count of one. The final CDR3 position lacks the conserved phenylalanine or tryptophan, pointing to a likely read error. The limits of the CDR3 on the DNA are not certain, so only TCRdb's listed CDR3 is given. This sequence joins TRBV5-3 and TRBJ2-7; the table assigns TRBD2, which was not confirmed against the DNA. TRBV5-3 is known as an ORF, though its function is uncertain. The CDR3 is 21 amino acids in total, end residues counted. The CDR3 sequence is CASSPGTSGILGSYNEQFFGS.

This clonotype was seen ten or more times. The rearrangement joins TRBV10-2 to TRBJ2-7; D remains unclear. This CDR3 is 14 amino acids long. V was clipped by 6 bases and J by 3 bases, with 15 bases between them. Germline V gives CDR1 WSHSY, CDR2 SAAADI. The CDR3 nucleotides are TGCGCCAGCAGGCCGCTGTTACGGCTCTACGAGCAGTACTTC. Residues: CASRPLLRLYEQYF.

The gene calls are TRBV7-3 and TRBJ2-3, with D tentatively TRBD1 (6 bases). Per the germline V gene, CDR1 is SGHTA and CDR2 is FQGTGA. The CDR3 contains 15 residues. The V and J ends lost 5 bases and 3 bases respectively, with 15 bases between them. The CDR3 here is CASSKHRDRTDTQYF. The CDR3 DNA follows: TGTGCCAGCAGCAAGCACAGGGACCGTACAGATACGCAGTATTTT.

This clonotype is classed as medium-sized. The chain links TRBV12-3 or TRBV12-4 to TRBJ1-4, with D unclear. The CDR3 consists of 13 residues. The V end lost 6 bases, the J end lost 5 bases, and 10 bases lay between the germline ends. In DNA, the CDR3 is TGTGCCAGCAGACGCGGACCAAATGAAAAACTGTTTTTT. Its translation is CASRRGPNEKLFF.

This clonotype was recorded many times. The chain has TRBV28 and TRBJ2-7; D may be TRBD1 or TRBD2 (6 bases each). This CDR3 has 15 amino acids. V lost 8 bases and J lost 7, with 24 bases in between. Germline V gene sequence: CDR1 MDHEN, CDR2 SYDVKM. Written as DNA, the CDR3 is TGTGCCAGCCCAAAACCCGGGGGCCTCATGGATGAGCAGTACTTC. It yields the protein CASPKPGGLMDEQYF.